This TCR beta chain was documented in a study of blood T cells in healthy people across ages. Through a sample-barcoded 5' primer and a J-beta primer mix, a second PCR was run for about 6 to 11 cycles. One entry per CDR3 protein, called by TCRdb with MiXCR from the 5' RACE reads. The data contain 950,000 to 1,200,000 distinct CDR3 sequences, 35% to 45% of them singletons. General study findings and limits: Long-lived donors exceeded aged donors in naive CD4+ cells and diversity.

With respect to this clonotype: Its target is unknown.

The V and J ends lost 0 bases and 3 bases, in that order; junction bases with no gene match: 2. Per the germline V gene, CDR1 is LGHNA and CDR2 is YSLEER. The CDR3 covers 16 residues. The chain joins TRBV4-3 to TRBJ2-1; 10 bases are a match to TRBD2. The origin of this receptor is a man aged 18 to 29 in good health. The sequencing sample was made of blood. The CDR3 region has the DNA TGCGCCAGCAGCCAAGATTCTAGCGGGAGCTACAATGAGCAGTTCTTC. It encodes CASSQDSSGSYNEQFF.